The sequence of this TCR beta chain was determined in a study of blood T cell repertoires in COVID-19. Data came from immunoSEQ multiplex PCR; TCRdb stores just in-frame clones and leaves some out. The repertoire holds 80,000 to 95,000 clones, just over 85% seen once, with 27% in the top ten. CDR1 and CDR2 from the germline V gene are SQVTM and ANQGSEA. This CDR3 has 17 residues. V gave up 4 bases and J gave up 0 bases; unmatched junction bases: 12. The chain links TRBV29-1 to TRBJ2-7; 10 bases are shared with TRBD1. Sequencing was done on a sample of peripheral blood. This receptor was identified in a man in his forties or fifties with active or convalescent COVID-19. CDR3 DNA sequence: TGCAGCGTTGGACGGGACAGGGGCGACTTCCTCTCCTACGAGCAGTACTTC. Its protein is CSVGRDRGDFLSYEQYF.